This is a list of T cell receptor beta chains from one sample in a study of T-cell memory formation after mild COVID-19. TCRdb passed the 5' RACE reads through MiXCR, listing each CDR3 protein once. The data hold about 400,000 distinct CDR3 sequences, with around 22% observed a single time. Sequenced sample: PBMCs or a T cell subset sorted from them (not recorded which). The receptor set was obtained from an adult woman who had mild COVID-19 (a few samples of this study predate the infection). Cell type and time point are not known. Each CDR3 is given with its conserved first and last residue. The order of the fields is clone size, V gene, D gene, J gene, CDR3 protein, CDR3 DNA. D genes are given only for firm matches. Size tells how often a clone was seen (once, few, many) or the class of an expanded clone, and some rows leave it out.

size: few; V: TRBV30; D: TRBD1; J: TRBJ2-7; CDR3: CAWGQGASYEQYF; DNA: TGTGCCTGGGGACAGGGGGCTAGCTACGAGCAGTACTTC
size: NA; V: TRBV20-1; D: NA; J: TRBJ1-1; CDR3: CSATTGRALETEAFF; DNA: TGCAGTGCTACAACGGGACGGGCGTTGGAGACTGAAGCTTTCTTT
size: many; V: TRBV9; D: TRBD2; J: TRBJ2-3; CDR3: CASSAGLAGGTDTQYF; DNA: TGTGCCAGCAGCGCGGGACTAGCGGGGGGCACAGATACGCAGTATTTT
size: many; V: TRBV5-1; D: TRBD1; J: TRBJ1-1; CDR3: CASSSRQGGIGTEAFF; DNA: TGCGCCAGCAGCTCCCGACAGGGAGGTATCGGCACTGAAGCTTTCTTT
size: many; V: TRBV12-3/TRBV12-4; D: TRBD1; J: TRBJ2-1; CDR3: CASSPILGQGSNPSKYNEQFF; DNA: TGTGCCAGCAGTCCTATCTTGGGACAGGGGTCTAACCCGAGCAAGTACAATGAGCAGTTCTTC
size: NA; V: TRBV4-1; D: TRBD1; J: TRBJ1-1; CDR3: CASSQDSGGLMNTEAFF; DNA: TGCGCCAGCAGCCAAGATTCAGGGGGCCTCATGAACACTGAAGCTTTCTTT
size: few; V: TRBV7-3; D: NA; J: TRBJ2-1; CDR3: CASSLGPAGNEQFF; DNA: TGTGCCAGCAGCTTAGGGCCAGCAGGCAATGAGCAGTTCTTC
size: few; V: TRBV15; D: TRBD1; J: TRBJ2-7; CDR3: CATSDRGLDEQYF; DNA: TGTGCCACCAGTGACAGGGGTCTCGACGAGCAGTACTTC
size: few; V: TRBV4-3; D: NA; J: TRBJ2-1; CDR3: CASSQDRVSYNEQFF; DNA: TGCGCCAGCAGCCAAGATCGAGTCTCCTACAATGAGCAGTTCTTC
size: few; V: TRBV4-1; D: TRBD2; J: TRBJ2-5; CDR3: CASSPQGLAKETQYF; DNA: TGCGCCAGCAGCCCGCAGGGACTAGCGAAGGAGACCCAGTACTTC
size: few; V: TRBV7-9; D: NA; J: TRBJ2-7; CDR3: CASSSGLPSPYEQYF; DNA: TGTGCCAGCAGCTCCGGCCTCCCTAGCCCCTACGAGCAGTACTTC
size: few; V: TRBV7-6; D: TRBD1; J: TRBJ2-3; CDR3: CASSLESHRGADTQYF; DNA: TGTGCCAGCAGCTTAGAATCACACAGGGGCGCAGATACGCAGTATTTT
size: few; V: TRBV27; D: TRBD2; J: TRBJ2-1; CDR3: CASSPRTRRLFF; DNA: TGTGCCAGCAGCCCCAGGACTAGAAGGCTGTTCTTC
size: once; V: TRBV7-8; D: TRBD1; J: TRBJ1-2; CDR3: CASSLDRVSYGYTF; DNA: TGTGCCAGCAGCTTGGACAGGGTATCCTATGGCTACACCTTC
size: NA; V: TRBV7-3; D: TRBD2; J: TRBJ2-1; CDR3: CASSRWGLAGGPDNEQFF; DNA: TGTGCCAGCAGCCGATGGGGACTAGCGGGAGGGCCCGACAATGAGCAGTTCTTC
size: few; V: TRBV28; D: TRBD1; J: TRBJ2-4; CDR3: CASLSRRGRGPLAKNIQYF; DNA: TGTGCCAGCCTATCGAGGAGGGGCAGGGGGCCTCTAGCCAAAAACATTCAGTACTTC
size: few; V: TRBV29-1; D: NA; J: TRBJ2-7; CDR3: CSVEAPGADLEQYF; DNA: TGCAGCGTTGAAGCCCCAGGGGCAGACCTCGAGCAGTACTTC
size: NA; V: TRBV28; D: TRBD2; J: TRBJ2-1; CDR3: CASSQEAGSSYNEQFF; DNA: TGTGCCAGCAGCCAAGAAGCGGGAAGCTCCTACAATGAGCAGTTCTTC
size: NA; V: TRBV4-3; D: NA; J: TRBJ2-6; CDR3: CASSQDAGTGANVLTF; DNA: TGCGCCAGCAGCCAAGATGCTGGGACCGGGGCCAACGTCCTGACTTTC
size: NA; V: TRBV7-2; D: NA; J: TRBJ2-2; CDR3: CASSLSQTNTGELFF; DNA: TGTGCCAGCAGCTTGTCACAGACGAACACCGGGGAGCTGTTTTTT
size: few; V: TRBV7-6; D: TRBD2; J: TRBJ2-1; CDR3: CAISGSGGDEQFF; DNA: TGTGCCATTAGCGGGAGTGGGGGTGATGAGCAGTTCTTC
size: few; V: TRBV9; D: TRBD2; J: TRBJ2-1; CDR3: CASTESGGLAGEGFMDEQFF; DNA: TGTGCCAGCACTGAATCCGGAGGACTAGCGGGAGAGGGCTTTATGGATGAGCAGTTCTTC
size: many; V: TRBV29-1; D: NA; J: TRBJ2-7; CDR3: CSVRDYEQYF; DNA: TGCAGCGTAAGAGATTACGAGCAGTACTTC
size: NA; V: TRBV20-1; D: TRBD1; J: TRBJ2-1; CDR3: CSARIAGTGVNEQFF; DNA: TGCAGTGCTAGGATCGCCGGGACAGGGGTCAATGAGCAGTTCTTC
size: few; V: TRBV5-1; D: NA; J: TRBJ2-1; CDR3: CASSLETSPNEQFF; DNA: TGCGCCAGCAGCTTGGAAACTAGCCCCAATGAGCAGTTCTTC
size: NA; V: TRBV20-1; D: NA; J: TRBJ1-6; CDR3: CSARDTRSLGTPLHF; DNA: TGCAGTGCTAGAGATACCAGGAGCCTTGGTACACCCCTCCACTTT